This TCR beta chain is from a study of OX40 agonist ivuxolimab in advanced cancers. The repertoire was sequenced with immunoSEQ multiplex PCR; TCRdb's copy has only in-frame clones and lacks some. In the table there are some 25,000 clones, roughly 73% of which are singletons. As to this clone: Antigen unknown.

The CDR3 sequence is 15 residues long. V shed 6 bases and J shed 0 bases, with 13 bases lying between them. From germline, CDR1 is SGHRS and CDR2 YFSETQ. Study-wide results and limits: Certain nonresponders additionally had low normalized T-cell clonal expansion. Expanded peripheral T-cell antigen specificity went undetermined.

Autoimmune disease history or systemic immunosuppression led to patient exclusion. The rearrangement joins TRBV5-1 to TRBJ2-1; D ambiguous. The TCR sequence derives from an adult with an advanced solid tumor such as melanoma, head and neck, liver or kidney cancer. The sample consisted of CD4+ or CD8+ T cells sorted from blood, taken in a trial of the OX40 agonist ivuxolimab. CDR3 DNA: TGCGCCAGCACCCAAGCGCTTAGCTCCTACAATGAGCAGTTCTTC. Encoded protein: CASTQALSSYNEQFF.